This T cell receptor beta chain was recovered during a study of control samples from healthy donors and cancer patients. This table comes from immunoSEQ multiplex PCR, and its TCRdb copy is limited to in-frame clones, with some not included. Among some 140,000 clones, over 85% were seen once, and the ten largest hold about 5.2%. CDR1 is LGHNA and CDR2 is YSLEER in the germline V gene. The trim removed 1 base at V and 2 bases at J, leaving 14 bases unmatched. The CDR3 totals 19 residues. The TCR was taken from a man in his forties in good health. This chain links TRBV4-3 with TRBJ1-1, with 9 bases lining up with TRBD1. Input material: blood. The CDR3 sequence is CASSQGRDRANGVNTEAFF. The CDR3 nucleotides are TGCGCCAGCAGCCAAGGAAGGGACAGGGCGAACGGGGTCAACACTGAAGCTTTCTTT.